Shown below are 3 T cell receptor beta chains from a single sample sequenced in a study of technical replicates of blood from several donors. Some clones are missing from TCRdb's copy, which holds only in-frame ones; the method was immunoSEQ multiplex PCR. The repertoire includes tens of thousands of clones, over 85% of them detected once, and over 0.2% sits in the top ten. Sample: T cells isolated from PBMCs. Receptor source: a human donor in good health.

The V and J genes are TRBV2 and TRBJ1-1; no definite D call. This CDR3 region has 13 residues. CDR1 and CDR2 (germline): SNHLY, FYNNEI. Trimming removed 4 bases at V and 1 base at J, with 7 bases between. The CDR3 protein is CASSVLRNTEAFF. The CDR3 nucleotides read TGTGCCAGCAGTGTCCTCCGGAACACTGAAGCTTTCTTT. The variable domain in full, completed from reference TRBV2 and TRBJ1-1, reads EPEVTQTPSHQVTQMGQEVILRCVPISNHLYFYWYRQILGQKVEFLVSFYNNEISEKSEIFDDQFSVERPDGSNFTLKIRSTKLEDSAMYFCASSVLRNTEAFFGQGTRLTVV.

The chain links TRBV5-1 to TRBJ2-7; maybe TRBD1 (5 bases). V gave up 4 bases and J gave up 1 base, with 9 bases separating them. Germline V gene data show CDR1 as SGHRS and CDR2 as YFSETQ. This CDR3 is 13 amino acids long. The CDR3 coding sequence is TGCGCCAGCAGCCCGGACACTTCCTACGAGCAGTACTTC. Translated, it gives CASSPDTSYEQYF.

CDR3 loop: CASSLDSGGTYNEQFF. In DNA, the CDR3 is TGTGCCAGCAGCTTAGATTCGGGAGGGACTTACAATGAGCAGTTCTTC. The chain joins TRBV7-2 to TRBJ2-1; 8 bases match TRBD2. J was trimmed by 4 bases and V by 1 base; bases with no gene match: 6. The CDR3 length is 16 residues. Germline CDR1 SGHTA, CDR2 FQGNSA.